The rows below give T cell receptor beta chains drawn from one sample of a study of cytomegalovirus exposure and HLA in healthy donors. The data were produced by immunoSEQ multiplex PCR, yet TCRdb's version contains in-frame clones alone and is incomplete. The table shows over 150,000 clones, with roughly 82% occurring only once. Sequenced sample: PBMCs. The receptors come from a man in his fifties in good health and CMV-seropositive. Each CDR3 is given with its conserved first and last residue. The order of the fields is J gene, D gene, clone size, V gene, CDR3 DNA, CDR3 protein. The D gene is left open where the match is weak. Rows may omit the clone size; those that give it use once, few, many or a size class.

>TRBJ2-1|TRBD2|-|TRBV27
TGTGCCAGCAGTTCACTAGCGGGAGGGCCATACAATGAGCAGTTCTTC
CASSSLAGGPYNEQFF
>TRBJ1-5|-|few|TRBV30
TGTGCCTGGAGTCCCGGACAGAGCAATCAGCCCCAGCATTTT
CAWSPGQSNQPQHF
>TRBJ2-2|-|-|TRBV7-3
TGTGCCAGCAGCTTAATGGGGGCCAGCGGGGAGCTGTTTTTT
CASSLMGASGELFF
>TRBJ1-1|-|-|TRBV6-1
TGTGCCAGCAGTGTAGGACACTTTTCCACTGAAGCTTTCTTT
CASSVGHFSTEAFF
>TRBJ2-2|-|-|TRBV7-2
TGTGCCAGCAACCCCAGGTCCGCGGGGCCCGGGGAGCTGTTTTTT
CASNPRSAGPGELFF
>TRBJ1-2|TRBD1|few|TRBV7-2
TGTGCCAGCGGGGGGCAGGGGGCAGGAGGCTACACCTTC
CASGGQGAGGYTF
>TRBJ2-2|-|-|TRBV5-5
TGTGCCAGCAGCTTGTTCGGAGGTTCCGGGGAGCTGTTTTTT
CASSLFGGSGELFF
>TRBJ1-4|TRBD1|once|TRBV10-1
TGCGCCAGCAGACCCCTAACAGGGGGAGGTGAAAAACTGTTTTTT
CASRPLTGGGEKLFF
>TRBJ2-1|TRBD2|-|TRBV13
TGTGCCAGCAGCTTAGGCCCAGGACTAGCGACCTACAATGAGCAGTTCTTC
CASSLGPGLATYNEQFF
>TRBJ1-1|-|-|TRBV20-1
TGCAGTGCTAGACAGGGGCTGGAGGCTTTCTTT
CSARQGLEAFF
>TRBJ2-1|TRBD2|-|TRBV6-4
TGTGCCAGCAGCCCCTCTCCCTCTAGCGGGGGATACAATGAGCAGTTCTTC
CASSPSPSSGGYNEQFF
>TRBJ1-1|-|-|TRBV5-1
TGCGCCAGCAGACTCGTGTTCCGGGATCAGAGTAGAACTGAAGCTTTCTTT
CASRLVFRDQSRTEAFF
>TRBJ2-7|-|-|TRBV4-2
TGTGCCAGCAGCCAAGATCTCATCCCGGTCGAGCAGTACTTC
CASSQDLIPVEQYF
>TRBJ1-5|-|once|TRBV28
TGTGCCAGCAGTTTATCTCGGGTGAGTCAGCCCCAGCATTTT
CASSLSRVSQPQHF
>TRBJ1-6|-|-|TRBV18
TGTGCCAGCTCACCATACGGCCGGGACCTCCACTTT
CASSPYGRDLHF
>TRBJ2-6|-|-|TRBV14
TGTGCCAGCAGCCTGCTTGGGGGCGGGGCCAACGTCCTGACTTTC
CASSLLGGGANVLTF
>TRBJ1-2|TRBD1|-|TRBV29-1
TGCAGCATCCCGGGACAGAGAGGGGGGTATGGCTACACCTTC
CSIPGQRGGYGYTF
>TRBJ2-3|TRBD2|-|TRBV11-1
TGTGCCAGCAGCCCCGGGACTAGTTCAGATACGCAGTATTTT
CASSPGTSSDTQYF
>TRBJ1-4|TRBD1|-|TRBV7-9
TGTGCCAGCAGCTCCGGGACAGCAATAAATGAAAAACTGTTTTTT
CASSSGTAINEKLFF
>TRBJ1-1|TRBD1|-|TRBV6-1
TGTGCCAGCCAAAGGGACAGGGGGGAAATTCCTGAAGCTTTCTTT
CASQRDRGEIPEAFF
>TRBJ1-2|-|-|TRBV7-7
TGTGCTAGCAGCCCTCGGGCCGGGGAAGGCTACACCTTC
CASSPRAGEGYTF
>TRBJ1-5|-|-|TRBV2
TGTGCCAGCAGTCCCCAGAGCAATCAGCCCCAGCATTTT
CASSPQSNQPQHF
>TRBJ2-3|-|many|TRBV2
TGTGCCAGCAGTGAACAGGGTGTGCCAGATACGCAGTATTTT
CASSEQGVPDTQYF
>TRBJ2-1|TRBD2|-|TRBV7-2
TGTGCCAGCAGCTTTCGGACTAGCGGGAGGGCCAGAGAGCAGTTCTTC
CASSFRTSGRAREQFF
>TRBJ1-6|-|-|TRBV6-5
TGTGCCAGCAGTTATGGGCAATCACCCCTCCACTTT
CASSYGQSPLHF
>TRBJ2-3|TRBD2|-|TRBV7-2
TGTGCCAGCAGCTTCCCCACTAGCGGCACAGATACGCAGTATTTT
CASSFPTSGTDTQYF
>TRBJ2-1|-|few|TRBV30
TGTGCCTGGAGTGTTATGTACAATGAGCAGTTCTTC
CAWSVMYNEQFF
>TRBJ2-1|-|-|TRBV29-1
TGCAGCCTAGTAGACAATGAGCAGTTCTTC
CSLVDNEQFF
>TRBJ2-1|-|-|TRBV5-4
TGTGCCAGCAGCTTGGTGGGGCCCAATGAGCAGTTCTTC
CASSLVGPNEQFF
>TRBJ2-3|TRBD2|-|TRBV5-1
TGCGCCAGCAGCCACGGACTAGCGGAGGGTCTAACAGATACGCAGTATTTT
CASSHGLAEGLTDTQYF
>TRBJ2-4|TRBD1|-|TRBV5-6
TGTGCCAGCACCCGGACAGGAATAGCCAAAAACATTCAGTACTTC
CASTRTGIAKNIQYF
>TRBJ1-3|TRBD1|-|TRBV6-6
TGTGCCAGCAGTAACAACCAGGGGGCGGGAAACACCATATATTTT
CASSNNQGAGNTIYF